This T cell receptor (beta chain) was observed in a study of T cell clonality in common variable immunodeficiency. Assay used: immunoSEQ multiplex PCR; TCRdb lists only in-frame clones, some missing. Observed are 45,000 to 55,000 clones, no singletons, with the top ten taking 5.4%. Many counts were recorded for this clone. Antigen: not known. The CDR3 is cut off 3 residues early in the read; its end comes from the germline J gene. General study points: Reportedly, TCR beta sequences from common variable immunodeficiency showed fewer deletions and N-nucleotide insertions.

With V trimmed by 7 bases and J by 5 bases, 23 bases remained unmatched. The V gene's germline CDR1 is SQVTM and CDR2 ANQGSEA. The CDR3 consists of 18 residues. Material for sequencing was peripheral blood mononuclear cells. The gene calls are TRBV29-1 and TRBJ2-5, with 9 nucleotides matching TRBD2. The TCR was taken from a person between 18 and 75 years old in good health. CDR3 DNA (partial): TGCAGCGGCGAGGGGCTAGCGGGGCCATCAATGCTCGGGGAGACC. Protein product: CSGEGLAGPSMLGET. The whole CDR3 reads CSGEGLAGPSMLGETQYF.